The clone carrying this T cell receptor beta chain appeared a few times. Assay: immunoSEQ multiplex PCR; the TCRdb copy retains only in-frame clones and omits some. The sample lists 37,000 or so clones, approximately 80% occurring once. The data derive from a study of STAT5B mutations in CD4+ large granular lymphocyte leukemia. Germline V gene data show CDR1 as SGDLS and CDR2 as YYNGEE. V gave up 4 bases and J gave up 2 bases; unmatched junction bases: 4. This CDR3 comprises 15 residues. This clonotype was sampled from a human donor in good health. The sample consisted of CD4+ T cells from blood buffy coats. V and J are TRBV9 and TRBJ1-2, with 11 positions matching TRBD1. The CDR3 DNA follows: TGTGCCAGCAGCACCCGGACAGGGGGCAACTATGGCTACACCTTC. Its protein is CASSTRTGGNYGYTF.